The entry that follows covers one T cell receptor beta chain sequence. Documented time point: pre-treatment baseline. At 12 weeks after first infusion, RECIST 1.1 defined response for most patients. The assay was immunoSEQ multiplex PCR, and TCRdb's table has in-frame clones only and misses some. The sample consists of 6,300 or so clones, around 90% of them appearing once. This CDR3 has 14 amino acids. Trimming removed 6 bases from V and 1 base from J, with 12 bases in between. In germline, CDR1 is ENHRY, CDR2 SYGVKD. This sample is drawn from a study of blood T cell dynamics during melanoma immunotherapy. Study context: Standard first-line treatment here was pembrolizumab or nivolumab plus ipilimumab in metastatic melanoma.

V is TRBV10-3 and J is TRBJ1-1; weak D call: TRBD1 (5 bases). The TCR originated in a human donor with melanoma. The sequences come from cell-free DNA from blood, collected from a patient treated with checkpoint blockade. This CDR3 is CAISGGRWNTEAFF. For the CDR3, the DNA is TGTGCCATCAGCGGGGGACGCTGGAACACTGAAGCTTTCTTT.